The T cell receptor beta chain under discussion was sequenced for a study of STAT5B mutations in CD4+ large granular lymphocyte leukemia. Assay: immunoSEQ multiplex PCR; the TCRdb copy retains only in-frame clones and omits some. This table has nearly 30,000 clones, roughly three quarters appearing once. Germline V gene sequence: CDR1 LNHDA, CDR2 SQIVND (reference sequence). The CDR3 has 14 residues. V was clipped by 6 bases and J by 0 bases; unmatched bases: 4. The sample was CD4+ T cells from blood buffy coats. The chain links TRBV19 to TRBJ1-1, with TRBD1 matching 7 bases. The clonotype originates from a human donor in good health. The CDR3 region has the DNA TGTGCCAGTAGACAAGGGACAGTGAACACTGAAGCTTTCTTT. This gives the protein CASRQGTVNTEAFF.